This TCR beta chain was captured by sequencing in a study of tumor-infiltrating lymphocytes in localized non-small cell lung cancer. Study-wide context: Resected tumor was paired with non-adjacent uninvolved lung from the same patient. General study findings and limits: Tumors had more T cell infiltration than uninvolved lung, per TCRbeta sequencing and CD3 counts. Immunotypes IM1 and IM2 had similar TCR-derived T-cell fractions. Each assay used a separate piece of the same tissue.

Measured with immunoSEQ multiplex PCR; TCRdb has only the in-frame clones, and not every one. The profile shows about 12,000 clones, about 70% of them singletons. Remarks on this clone: The antigen remains undetermined.

The CDR3 covers 14 residues. V lost 6 bases and J 6 bases, leaving 14 bases between the germline ends. The germline gives CDR1 SNHLY, CDR2 FYNNEI. What was sequenced was uninvolved lung tissue not adjacent to the tumor. This receptor was obtained from a human donor with non-small cell lung cancer. V and J are TRBV2 and TRBJ2-2; D uncertain. In nucleotides, the CDR3 is TGTGCCAGCAGCCCGACGGGCGGCCCCGGGGAGCTGTTTTTT. It yields the protein CASSPTGGPGELFF.